Sequencing of this TCR beta chain was carried out in a study of blood T cell repertoires in COVID-19. Study-level background: Acute and convalescent COVID-19 samples came from the United States, Italy and Spain.

CDR1 is LGHDT and CDR2 is YNNKEL in the germline V gene (reference sequence). The ends were cut back, 0 bases at V and 0 bases at J, with 8 bases in the middle. CDR3 length: 16 residues. In the authors' workflow: Estimates of nucleated cell counts were drawn from the amplification of reference gene primers. The data were produced by immunoSEQ multiplex PCR, yet TCRdb's version contains in-frame clones alone and is incomplete. That table is the source of V, J and clone size, and D and trimming were worked out from the DNA. The data contain approximately 90,000 clones, approximately 83% of them singletons.

The sample taken for sequencing was peripheral blood. This receptor was obtained from a man in his 60s with acute or convalescent COVID-19. The chain has TRBV3-1 (or the pseudogene TRBV3-2) and TRBJ2-2; maybe TRBD1 (5 bases). CDR3 nucleotide sequence: TGTGCCAGCAGCCAAGAAAGGGGAACGAACACCGGGGAGCTGTTTTTT. Its protein is CASSQERGTNTGELFF.